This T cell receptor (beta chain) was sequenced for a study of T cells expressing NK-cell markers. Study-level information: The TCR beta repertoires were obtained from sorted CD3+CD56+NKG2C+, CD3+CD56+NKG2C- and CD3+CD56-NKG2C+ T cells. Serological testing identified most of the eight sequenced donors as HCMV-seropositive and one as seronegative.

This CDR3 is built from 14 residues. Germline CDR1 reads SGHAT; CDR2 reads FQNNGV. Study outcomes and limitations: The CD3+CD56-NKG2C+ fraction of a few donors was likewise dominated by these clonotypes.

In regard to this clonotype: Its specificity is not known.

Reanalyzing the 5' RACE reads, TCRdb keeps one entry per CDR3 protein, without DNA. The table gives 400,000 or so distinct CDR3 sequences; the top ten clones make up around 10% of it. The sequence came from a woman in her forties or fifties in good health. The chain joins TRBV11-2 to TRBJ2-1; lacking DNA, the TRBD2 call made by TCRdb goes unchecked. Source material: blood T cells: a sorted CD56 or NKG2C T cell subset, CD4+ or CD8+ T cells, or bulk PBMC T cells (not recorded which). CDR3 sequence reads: CASSLEIASGRKFF.